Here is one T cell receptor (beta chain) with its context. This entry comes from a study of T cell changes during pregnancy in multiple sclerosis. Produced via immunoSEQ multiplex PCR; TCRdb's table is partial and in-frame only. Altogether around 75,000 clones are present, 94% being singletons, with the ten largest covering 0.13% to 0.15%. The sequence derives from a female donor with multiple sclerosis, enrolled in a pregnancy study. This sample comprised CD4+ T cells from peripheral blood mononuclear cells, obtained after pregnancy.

CDR3 coding DNA: TGCGCCAGCAGCTTGGGGACAGGGGCTAACTATGGCTACACCTTC. Amino acids: CASSLGTGANYGYTF. The chain links TRBV5-1 to TRBJ1-2, with 9 bases matching TRBD1. Germline V gives CDR1 SGHRS, CDR2 YFSETQ. Trimming removed 0 bases from V and 0 bases from J; junction bases left unmatched: 0. This CDR3 comprises 15 residues.